This entry concerns a single T cell receptor beta chain. The antigen remains undetermined. Germline CDR1 and CDR2: SNHLY and FYNNEI. V lost 7 bases to trimming and J lost 5 bases, with 15 bases between them. The CDR3 extends over 13 amino acids. Sequencing was performed with immunoSEQ multiplex PCR; in TCRdb, only in-frame clones are kept and a portion is missing. In the table there are roughly 680,000 clones, approximately 77% of which are singletons. The data stem from a study of shared clonotypes between healthy human individuals. Study-wide findings and caveats: The study generally estimated greater richness for naive than memory subsets. Genetic and exposure-history diversity was limited by the small donor number.

This sequence originates from a woman aged 25 to 39 in good health. The V call is TRBV2, the J call TRBJ2-7; D not resolved. Sequencing input: memory CD4+ T cells sorted from blood. Specified subset: CD45RA-negative fraction. This CDR3 is CASNSEGFHEQYF. The CDR3 DNA reads TGTGCCAGCAACTCCGAAGGTTTCCACGAGCAGTACTTC.